This T cell receptor (beta chain) was obtained from a study of shared clonotypes between healthy human individuals. Regarding the study as a whole: Represented genetic and exposure-history diversity was restricted by having few donors.

Only in-frame clones appear in the TCRdb table, and some are missing; sequencing was by immunoSEQ multiplex PCR. The sample lists some 1,600,000 clones, under 99% occurring once. This clone is a singleton in its sample. What it binds is not known. Different DNA sequences within this sample yield the same CDR3. The sequence was collected from a man aged 25 to 45 in good health. The sample consisted of naive CD4+ T cells sorted from blood. Subset noted: CD45RA+ positively selected.

This CDR3 reads CASSPPTDTQYF. The DNA of the CDR3 is TGTGCCAGCTCTCCCCCCACAGATACGCAGTATTTT. This chain joins TRBV18 and TRBJ2-3; D gene uncertain. Trimming cost V 6 bases and J 2 bases, with 6 bases left between them. CDR3 length: 12 amino acids. Germline loops: CDR1 KGHSH, CDR2 LQKENI.